This is a list of T cell receptor beta chains from one sample in a study of high-grade serous ovarian cancer treatment subgroups. Assay used: immunoSEQ multiplex PCR; TCRdb lists only in-frame clones, some missing. The sample records 2,000 to 2,500 clones, just over 70% being singletons. Sequences were obtained from tumor tissue. The origin of the receptors is a human donor with high-grade serous ovarian cancer. CDR3s include the opening cysteine and the closing phenylalanine or tryptophan. Each record gives: D gene, V gene, clone size, J gene, CDR3 length, CDR3 DNA, CDR3 protein. A D gene is named only where the DNA matches it firmly. Rows give clone size only sometimes, using once, few, many, or a class for an expanded clone.

-	TRBV10-2	-	TRBJ2-1	10	TGCGCCAGCAGATTATACGAGCAGTTCTTC	CASRLYEQFF
TRBD2	TRBV5-1	-	TRBJ2-1	17	TGCGCCAGCAGCTACCTAGCGGGAAGGTCCCCACACAATGAGCAGTTCTTC	CASSYLAGRSPHNEQFF
TRBD2	TRBV2	few	TRBJ2-2	18	TGTGCCAGCAGGGACCCGGGACTAGCGGGAGGAGGGACCGGGGAGCTGTTTTTT	CASRDPGLAGGGTGELFF
-	TRBV19	-	TRBJ1-5	14	TGTGCCAGTAGTATAGGATGGGAAGTTCGGCCCCAGCATTTT	CASSIGWEVRPQHF
-	TRBV9	-	TRBJ1-4	14	TGTGCCAGCAGCGTAGGGGGGGCTGGTGAAAAACTGTTTTTT	CASSVGGAGEKLFF
-	TRBV6-5	-	TRBJ2-3	13	TGTGCCAGCAGTTACGAGAACACAGATACGCAGTATTTT	CASSYENTDTQYF
-	TRBV7-9	-	TRBJ1-5	13	TGTGCCAGCAGCCTAAATTTTCGTCAGCCCCAGCATTTT	CASSLNFRQPQHF
-	TRBV5-4	few	TRBJ1-1	14	TGTGCCAGCAGCTTGGTACAGGGGAACACTGAAGCTTTCTTT	CASSLVQGNTEAFF
TRBD1	TRBV9	-	TRBJ2-4	16	TGTGCCAGCAGCACCAGAGGACAGGGGGCCAAAAACATTCAGTACTTC	CASSTRGQGAKNIQYF
TRBD1	TRBV6-5	-	TRBJ1-2	15	TGTGCCAGCAGAACTACAGGGGGTGTTAACTATGGCTACACCTTC	CASRTTGGVNYGYTF
-	TRBV30	-	TRBJ2-3	14	TGTGCCTGGACCTTCTCCTACCACACAGATACGCAGTATTTT	CAWTFSYHTDTQYF
-	TRBV4-1	-	TRBJ1-3	15	TGCGCCAGCAGCCAAGATAGGACAGCTGGCCGCACCATATATTTT	CASSQDRTAGRTIYF
-	TRBV20-1	-	TRBJ2-1	10	TGCAGCGGGACGAACAATGAGCAGTTCTTC	CSGTNNEQFF
TRBD1	TRBV5-1	-	TRBJ1-3	16	TGCGCCAGCAGCACCGGGACAGGGGTTGCTGGAAACACCATATATTTT	CASSTGTGVAGNTIYF
-	TRBV6-5	few	TRBJ1-1	11	TGTGCCAGCAGTTTCGGCACTGAAGCTTTCTTT	CASSFGTEAFF
-	TRBV7-9	large	TRBJ1-1	16	TGTGCCAGCAATAGAAAGGGGCTTCATGGAGACACTGAAGCTTTCTTT	CASNRKGLHGDTEAFF